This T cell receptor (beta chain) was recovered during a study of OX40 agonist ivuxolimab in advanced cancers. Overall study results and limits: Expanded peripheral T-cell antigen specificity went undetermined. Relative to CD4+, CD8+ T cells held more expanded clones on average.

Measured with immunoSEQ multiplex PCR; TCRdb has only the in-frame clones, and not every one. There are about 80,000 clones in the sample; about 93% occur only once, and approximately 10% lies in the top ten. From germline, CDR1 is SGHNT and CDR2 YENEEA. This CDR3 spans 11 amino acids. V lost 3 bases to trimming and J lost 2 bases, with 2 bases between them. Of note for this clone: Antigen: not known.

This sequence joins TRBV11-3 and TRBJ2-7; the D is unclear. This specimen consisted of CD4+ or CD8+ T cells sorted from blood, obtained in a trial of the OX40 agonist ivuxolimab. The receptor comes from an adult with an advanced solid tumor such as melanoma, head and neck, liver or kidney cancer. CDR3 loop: CASSFPYEQYF. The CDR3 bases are TGTGCCAGCAGCTTTCCCTACGAGCAGTACTTC.